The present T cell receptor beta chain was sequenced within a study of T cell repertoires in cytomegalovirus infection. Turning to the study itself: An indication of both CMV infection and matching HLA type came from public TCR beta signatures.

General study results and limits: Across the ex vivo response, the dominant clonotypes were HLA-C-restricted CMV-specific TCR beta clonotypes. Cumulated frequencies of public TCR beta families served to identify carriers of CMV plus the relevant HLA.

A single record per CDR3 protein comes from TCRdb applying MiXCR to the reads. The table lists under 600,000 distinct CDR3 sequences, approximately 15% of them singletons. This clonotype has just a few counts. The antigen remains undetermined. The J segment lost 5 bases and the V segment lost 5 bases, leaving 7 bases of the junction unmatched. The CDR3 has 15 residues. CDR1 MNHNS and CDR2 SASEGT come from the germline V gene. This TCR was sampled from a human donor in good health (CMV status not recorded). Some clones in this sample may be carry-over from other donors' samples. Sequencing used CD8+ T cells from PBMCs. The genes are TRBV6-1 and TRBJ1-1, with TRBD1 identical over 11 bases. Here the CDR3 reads CASSSPGQGVTEAFF. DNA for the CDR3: TGTGCCAGCAGTTCACCGGGACAGGGGGTTACTGAAGCTTTCTTT.